A single sample is the source of the 14 T cell receptor beta chains below, sequenced in a study of human T cells and chemical hapten exposure. Time point specified: patch test 2, 6 weeks after DPC sensitization. Treatment defined: therapeutic diphenylcyclopropenone sensitization with weekly scalp DPC. TCRdb redid the calling of the RACE reads with MiXCR, one entry per CDR3 protein. The table has roughly 30,000 distinct CDR3 sequences, roughly 10% seen once; the top ten hold under 8.5%. Sequences were derived from whole blood, sampled in connection with sensitization to the hapten diphenylcyclopropenone (DPC). The receptors originated from a man younger than 45 with alopecia areata. Some clones in this sample may be carry-over from other donors' samples.

J is TRBJ1-1 and V is TRBV7-2, with D hard to call. From germline, CDR1 is SGHTA and CDR2 FQGNSA. The CDR3 length is 13 residues. Trimming took 5 bases from V and 1 from J, leaving 8 bases between them. This CDR3 reads CASSVNRNTEAFF. For the CDR3, the DNA is TGTGCCAGCAGCGTCAACAGGAACACTGAAGCTTTCTTT.

In its sample, this clonotype was seen a few times. The rearrangement joins TRBV29-1 to TRBJ2-2, with 8 bases identical to TRBD2. The CDR3 contains 16 residues. The J segment lost 3 bases and the V segment lost 6 bases, leaving 12 bases of the junction unmatched. CDR1 and CDR2 from the germline V gene are SQVTM and ANQGSEA. CDR3 loop: CSVPRTSSWDTGELFF. The CDR3 bases are TGCAGCGTCCCCAGGACTAGCTCGTGGGACACCGGGGAGCTGTTTTTT.

The rearrangement joins TRBV11-3 to TRBJ2-5; D is tentatively TRBD1 or TRBD2 (5 bases each). The germline CDR1 and CDR2 sequences are SGHNT and YENEEA. The CDR3 sequence is 13 residues long. V dropped 6 bases and J dropped 4 bases, with 12 bases sitting between them. The CDR3 nucleotides read TGTGCCAGCAGAAGGGATGGGGGAGAGACCCAGTACTTC. It translates to CASRRDGGETQYF.

This clonotype has a count of ten or more. The chain is built from TRBV6-6 and TRBJ2-1; 9 bases align to TRBD1. The germline CDR1 and CDR2 sequences are MNHNY and SVGAGI (reference sequence). Trimming removed 7 bases from V and 7 bases from J; junction bases left unmatched: 8. CDR3 length: 14 residues. CDR3 sequence (DNA): TGTGCCAGCACAAGACAGGGGGGTATGAATGAGCAGTTCTTC. Amino acid sequence: CASTRQGGMNEQFF.

This rearrangement joins TRBV6-2 or TRBV6-3 to TRBJ2-5; 9 bases agree with TRBD2. Germline V CDR1 and CDR2: MNHEY, SVGEGT. The CDR3 is 16 amino acids. Trimming removed 0 bases from V and 4 bases from J; junction bases left unmatched: 6. The CDR3 loop reads CASSYSSGGLRETQYF. DNA for the CDR3: TGTGCCAGCAGTTACTCCAGCGGGGGGCTTCGAGAGACCCAGTACTTC.

This clonotype was recorded at least ten times. This chain links TRBV12-2 with TRBJ2-1; the D call of TRBD1 is as the table states it, not checked on the DNA. TRBV12-2 constitutes a pseudogene. The CDR3 has 17 residues. The CDR3 region has the DNA TGTGCAAGTCGCTTAACTGAACAGGGGCGAAGAAACAATGAGCAGTTCTTC. Translating it yields CASRLTEQGRRNNEQFF.

In its sample, this clonotype was seen many times. The DNA for the CDR3 is TGCAGTGCTAGAGGGGGGACTAGCAGAAACAATGAGCAGTTCTTC. It specifies CSARGGTSRNNEQFF. The chain employs TRBV20-1 and TRBJ2-1; 9 positions match TRBD2. V trimming: 1 base; J trimming: 5 bases; junction bases outside the gene matches: 6. The V gene's germline CDR1 is DFQATT and CDR2 SNEGSKA (reference sequence). This CDR3 is built from 15 residues.

The chain uses TRBV3-1 and TRBJ1-1, with a possible D match to TRBD1 (6 bases). The CDR3 covers 14 residues. In germline, CDR1 is LGHDT, CDR2 YNNKEL (reference sequence). V was trimmed by 3 bases and J by 5 bases, leaving 13 bases between them. CDR3 amino acids: CASSHEGGRTEAFF. The DNA for the CDR3 is TGTGCCAGCAGCCATGAGGGGGGCCGTACTGAAGCTTTCTTT.

The chain joins TRBV29-1 to TRBJ2-7; D may be TRBD1 (5 bases). Germline V lookup: CDR1 SQVTM, CDR2 ANQGSEA. V was shortened by 1 base and J by 5 bases, with 12 bases between the two germline ends. CDR3 length: 13 residues. The CDR3 sequence: CSVEAPGSHEQYF. The CDR3 DNA reads as TGCAGCGTTGAAGCCCCAGGGTCCCACGAGCAGTACTTC.

Many counts were recorded for this clonotype. This chain connects TRBV25-1 to TRBJ2-1; 12 nucleotides match TRBD2. Germline V CDR1 and CDR2: MGHDK, SYGVNS. After removal of 6 bases from V and 7 bases from J, the junction contained 4 bases not matched to a gene. There are 14 residues in the CDR3. The CDR3 DNA follows: TGTGCCAGCAGCCGGACTAGCGGGAATAATGAGCAGTTCTTC. Translating gives CASSRTSGNNEQFF.

This rearrangement joins TRBV4-3 to TRBJ2-2; the match to TRBD1 covers 8 bases. The CDR3 has 18 residues. V gave up 0 bases and J gave up 9 bases; unmatched junction bases: 15. In germline, CDR1 is LGHNA, CDR2 YSLEER. Here the CDR3 DNA reads TGCGCCAGCAGCCAAGATCGGGGCAGGGGGCAAATTTTTAGGGAGCTGTTTTTT. It is translated as CASSQDRGRGQIFRELFF.

This clonotype has ten or more counts. The chain employs TRBV20-1 and TRBJ2-3; 7 nucleotides match TRBD2. From germline, CDR1 is DFQATT and CDR2 SNEGSKA (reference sequence). The CDR3 is made up of 12 amino acids. Trimming at V came to 6 bases and at J to 6 bases, leaving 6 bases not matched to a gene. The CDR3, as DNA: TGCAGTGCCGGGGGAGGGGCGGATACGCAGTATTTT. Translating it yields CSAGGGADTQYF.

This clonotype appeared a few times. The chain combines TRBV5-1 with TRBJ2-3; 13 nucleotides match TRBD2. Looked up from germline, CDR1 is SGHRS and CDR2 is YFSETQ. CDR3 length: 17 amino acids. V shed 4 bases and J 2 bases; nucleotides not matched to a gene: 7. CDR3 residues: CASSPGTSGDFTDTQYF. The CDR3 nucleotides are TGCGCCAGCAGCCCTGGGACTAGCGGGGACTTCACAGATACGCAGTATTTT.

The chain uses TRBV29-1 and TRBJ2-5; D possibly uses TRBD1 or TRBD2 (5 bases each). V was pared by 5 bases and J by 0 bases, with 10 bases between. Germline V gene lookup returns CDR1 SQVTM and CDR2 ANQGSEA. CDR3 length: 13 residues. The CDR3 coding sequence is TGCAGCGTTCAAGGGACGGACCAAGAGACCCAGTACTTC. It specifies CSVQGTDQETQYF.